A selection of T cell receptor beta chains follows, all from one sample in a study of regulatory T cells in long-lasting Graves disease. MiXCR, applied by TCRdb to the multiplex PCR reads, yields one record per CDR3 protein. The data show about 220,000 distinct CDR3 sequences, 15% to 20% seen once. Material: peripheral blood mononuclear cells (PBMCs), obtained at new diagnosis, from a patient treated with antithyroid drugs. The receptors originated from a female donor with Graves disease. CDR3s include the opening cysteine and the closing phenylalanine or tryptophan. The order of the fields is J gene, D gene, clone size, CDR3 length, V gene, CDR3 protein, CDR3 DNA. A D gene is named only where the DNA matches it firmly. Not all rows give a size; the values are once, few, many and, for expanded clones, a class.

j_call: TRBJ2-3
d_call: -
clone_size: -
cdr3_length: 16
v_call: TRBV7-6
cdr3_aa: CASSLLAKQYTDTQYF
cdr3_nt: TGTGCCAGCAGCTTATTGGCAAAACAATACACAGATACGCAGTATTTT

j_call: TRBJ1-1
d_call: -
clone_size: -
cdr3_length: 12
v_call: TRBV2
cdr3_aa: CASHTGFTEAFF
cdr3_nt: TGTGCCAGCCATACAGGTTTCACTGAAGCTTTCTTT

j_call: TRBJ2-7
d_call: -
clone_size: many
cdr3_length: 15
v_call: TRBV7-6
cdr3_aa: CASSPRQLSSYEQYF
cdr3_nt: TGTGCCAGCAGCCCAAGACAGTTAAGCTCCTACGAGCAGTACTTC

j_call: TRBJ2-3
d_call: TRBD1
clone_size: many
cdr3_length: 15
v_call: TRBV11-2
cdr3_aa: CASSYGQGPTDTQYF
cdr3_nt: TGTGCCAGCAGCTACGGACAGGGACCGACAGATACGCAGTATTTT

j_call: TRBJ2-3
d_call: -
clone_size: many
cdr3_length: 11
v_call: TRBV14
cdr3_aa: CASSSKIPLYF
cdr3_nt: TGTGCCAGCAGTTCGAAAATTCCTCTGTATTTT

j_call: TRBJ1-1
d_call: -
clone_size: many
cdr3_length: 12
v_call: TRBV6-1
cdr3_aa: CASRQGPTEAFF
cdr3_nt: TGTGCCAGCAGACAAGGTCCCACTGAAGCTTTCTTT

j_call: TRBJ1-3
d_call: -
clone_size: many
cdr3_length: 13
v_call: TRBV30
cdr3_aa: CAWSVLGPDTIYF
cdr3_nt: TGTGCCTGGAGTGTACTGGGGCCGGACACCATATATTTT

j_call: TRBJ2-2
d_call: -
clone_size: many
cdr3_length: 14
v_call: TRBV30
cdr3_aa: CAWREGLNTGELFF
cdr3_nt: TGTGCCTGGAGAGAAGGGTTAAACACCGGGGAGCTGTTTTTT

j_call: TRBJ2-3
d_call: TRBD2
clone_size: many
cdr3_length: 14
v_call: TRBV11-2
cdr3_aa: CASRLAGSTDTQYF
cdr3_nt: TGTGCCAGCAGACTAGCGGGTAGCACAGATACGCAGTATTTT

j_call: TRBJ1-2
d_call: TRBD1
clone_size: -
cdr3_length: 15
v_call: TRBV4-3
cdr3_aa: CASSQESTGVGGYTF
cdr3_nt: TGCGCCAGCAGCCAAGAATCGACAGGGGTTGGCGGCTACACCTTC

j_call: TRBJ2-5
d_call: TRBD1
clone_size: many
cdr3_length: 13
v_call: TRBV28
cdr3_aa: CASYDRVEETQYF
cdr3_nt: TGTGCCAGTTACGACAGGGTTGAAGAGACCCAGTACTTC

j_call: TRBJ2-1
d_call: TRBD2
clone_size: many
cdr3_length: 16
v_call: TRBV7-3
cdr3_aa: CASGASGRERDNEQFF
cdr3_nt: TGTGCCAGCGGGGCTAGCGGGAGGGAGAGAGACAATGAGCAGTTCTTC

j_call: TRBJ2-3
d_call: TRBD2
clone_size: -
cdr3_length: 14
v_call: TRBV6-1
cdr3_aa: CASRASGGRDTQYF
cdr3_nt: TGTGCCAGCAGAGCTAGCGGGGGGAGGGATACGCAGTATTTT

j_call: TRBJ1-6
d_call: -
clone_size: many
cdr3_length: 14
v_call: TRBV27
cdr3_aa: CASSQGRRNSPLHF
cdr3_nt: TGTGCCAGCAGCCAGGGACGGAGAAATTCACCCCTCCACTTT

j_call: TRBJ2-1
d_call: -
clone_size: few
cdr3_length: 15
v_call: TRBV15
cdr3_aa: CATSQPLVSYNEQFF
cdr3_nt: TGTGCCACCAGCCAACCCCTGGTCTCCTACAATGAGCAGTTCTTC

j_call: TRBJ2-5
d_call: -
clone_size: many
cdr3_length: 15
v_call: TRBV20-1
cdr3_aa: CSARAGGGGQETQYF
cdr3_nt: TGCAGTGCTAGGGCCGGGGGAGGGGGCCAAGAGACCCAGTACTTC

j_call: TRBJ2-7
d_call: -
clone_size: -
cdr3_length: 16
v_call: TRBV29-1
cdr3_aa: CSVDRGQGLTYYEQYF
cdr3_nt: TGCAGCGTTGACAGGGGCCAGGGTTTAACTTACTACGAGCAGTACTTC

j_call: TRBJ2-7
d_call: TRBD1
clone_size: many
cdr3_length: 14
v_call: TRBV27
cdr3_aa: CASSLSGQGFEQYF
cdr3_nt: TGTGCCAGCAGTTTATCAGGACAGGGGTTCGAGCAGTACTTC

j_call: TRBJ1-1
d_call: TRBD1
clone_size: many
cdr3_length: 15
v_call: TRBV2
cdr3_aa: CASREDRGASRGAFF
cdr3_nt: TGTGCCAGCAGGGAAGACAGGGGGGCTTCCAGAGGCGCTTTCTTT

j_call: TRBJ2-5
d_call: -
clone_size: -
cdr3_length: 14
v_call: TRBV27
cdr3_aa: CASSLRRNQETQYF
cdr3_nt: TGTGCCAGCAGTTTAAGGCGTAACCAAGAGACCCAGTACTTC

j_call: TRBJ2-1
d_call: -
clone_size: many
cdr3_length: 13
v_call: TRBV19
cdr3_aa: CASSIGWSNEQFF
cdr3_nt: TGTGCCAGTAGTATAGGGTGGTCCAATGAGCAGTTCTTC

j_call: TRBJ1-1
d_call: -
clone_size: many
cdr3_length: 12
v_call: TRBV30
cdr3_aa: CAWTVMNTEAFF
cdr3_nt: TGTGCCTGGACGGTAATGAACACTGAAGCTTTCTTT

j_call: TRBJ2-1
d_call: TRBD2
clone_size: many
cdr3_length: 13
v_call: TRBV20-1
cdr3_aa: CSARVTSGNEQFF
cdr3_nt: TGCAGTGCTAGAGTGACTAGCGGCAATGAGCAGTTCTTC

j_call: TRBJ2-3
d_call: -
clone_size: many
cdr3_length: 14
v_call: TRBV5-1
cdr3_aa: CASSPDPRAYTQYF
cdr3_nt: TGCGCCAGCAGCCCCGACCCCCGTGCCTATACGCAGTATTTT